The 31 T cell receptor beta chains in this list originate from one sample, sequenced in a study of vaccination and CD4 T cells after COVID-19. Specified treatment: approximately nine-day PBMC culture with coronavirus spike peptide pools or control peptides (ViraFEST assay). No antigen has been identified for these receptors. Sequencing of DNA taken from cultured CD4+ T cells relied on the Oncomine TCR Beta short-read assay. MiXCR, applied by TCRdb to the PCR reads, yields one record per CDR3 protein. The sample lists about 10,000 distinct CDR3 sequences; roughly 40% were seen once. What was sequenced was CD4+ T cells from blood, cultured in vitro. The receptors stem from a human donor who had recovered from COVID-19.

The chain recombines TRBV20-1 with TRBJ2-5; 12 positions match TRBD2. The germline CDR1 and CDR2 sequences are DFQATT and SNEGSKA (reference sequence). J lost 3 bases, V lost 8 bases, and 7 bases had no gene match. The CDR3 is made up of 14 amino acids. The CDR3 sequence is CSTVGLAGKETQYF. The CDR3 DNA reads as TGCAGTACTGTAGGACTAGCGGGAAAAGAGACCCAGTACTTC.

This clonotype came up a few times. The chain links TRBV30 to TRBJ2-1; D is tentatively TRBD1 or TRBD2 (6 bases each). The ends were cut back, 1 base at V and 7 bases at J, with 14 bases in the middle. This CDR3 has 14 amino acids. The V gene's germline CDR1 is GTSNPN and CDR2 SVGIG (reference sequence). The DNA of the CDR3 is TGTGCCTGGAGTGGGGGGGCTCCGGGGAATGAGCAGTTCTTC. Translation: CAWSGGAPGNEQFF. The whole variable domain, remainder taken from reference TRBV30 and TRBJ2-1, is SQTIHQWPATLVQPVGSPLSLECTVEGTSNPNLYWYRQAAGRGLQLLFYSVGIGQISSEVPQNLSASRPQDRQFILSSKKLLLSDSGFYLCAWSGGAPGNEQFFGPGTRLTVL.

The chain uses TRBV28 and TRBJ2-6; D gene unclear. Deletions cut 8 bases from V and 4 bases from J, with 6 bases between. The CDR3 is 12 residues long. Germline V CDR1 and CDR2: MDHEN, SYDVKM. The CDR3 nucleotides read TGTGCCAGCCGTGGGGGGGCCAACGTCCTGACTTTC. Its protein product is CASRGGANVLTF.

The chain uses TRBV11-3 and TRBJ1-1, with no clear D. The CDR3 totals 13 residues. V lost 0 bases, J lost 8 bases, and 10 bases lay in between. Germline CDR1 and CDR2: SGHNT and YENEEA. In DNA, the CDR3 is TGTGCCAGCAGCTTAGATAAGCCAGGAGAAGCTTTCTTT. Its translation is CASSLDKPGEAFF.

There are a few counts of this clonotype. The V and J genes are TRBV20-1 and TRBJ2-3, with D maybe TRBD1 (6 bases). This CDR3 region has 15 residues. Trimming took 6 bases from V and 1 from J, leaving 17 bases between them. Germline V gene sequence: CDR1 DFQATT, CDR2 SNEGSKA (reference sequence). The CDR3 sequence is CSAKQAQGGTDTQYF. The CDR3, as DNA: TGCAGTGCGAAGCAGGCACAGGGAGGCACAGATACGCAGTATTTT.

This clonotype was seen once. The CDR3 does not close with the conserved phenylalanine or tryptophan, likely indicating a read error. The rearrangement joins TRBV5-4 to TRBJ2-5; D tentatively reads TRBD1 or TRBD2 (6 bases each). The CDR3 extends over 17 amino acids. Trimming removed 4 bases from V and 0 bases from J, with 19 bases in between. Germline V gives CDR1 SGHNT, CDR2 YYREEE (reference sequence). CDR3 sequence: CASSGGGLSTNQETQYL. Here the CDR3 DNA reads TGTGCCAGCAGCGGAGGGGGGCTATCTACTAACCAAGAGACCCAGTACCTC.

This chain links TRBV5-1 with TRBJ2-3; 10 nucleotides align to TRBD2. Per germline, CDR1 SGHRS and CDR2 YFSETQ. Losses at the gene ends were 4 bases for V and 2 bases for J; bases not matched to a gene: 4. CDR3 length: 15 residues. CDR3 bases: TGCGCCAGCAGCCCGCTAGCGGGGGACACAGATACGCAGTATTTT. Protein product: CASSPLAGDTDTQYF.

Of note for this clonotype: One end of the junction varies from germline; a read error may be responsible. V usage is TRBV12-3 or TRBV12-4 and J usage is TRBJ2-4; perhaps TRBD2 as D (5 bases). This CDR3 region has 12 residues. CDR3 sequence reads: CASSLAKSIQYF. CDR3 bases: TGTGCCAGCAGTCTAGCCAAAAGCATTCAGTACTTC.

The gene calls are TRBV2 and TRBJ1-1, with 7 positions matching TRBD1. Germline V gene data show CDR1 as SNHLY and CDR2 as FYNNEI. Losses at the gene ends were 10 bases for V and 4 bases for J; bases not matched to a gene: 12. The CDR3 sequence is 14 residues long. The CDR3 loop is CAKGAGGPGTEAFF. CDR3 nucleotides: TGTGCCAAGGGGGCCGGGGGGCCGGGCACTGAAGCTTTCTTT.

The V and J genes are TRBV27 and TRBJ2-7, with 7 positions matching TRBD1. The CDR3 sequence is 15 residues long. The germline gives CDR1 MNHEY, CDR2 SMNVEV (reference sequence). The V gene end was trimmed by 4 bases and the J gene end by 1 base; junction bases not matched to a gene: 7. The CDR3 bases are TGTGCCAGCAGTTCGGGACAGATAACGTCCTACGAGCAGTACTTC. This translates into CASSSGQITSYEQYF.

The chain links TRBV12-3 or TRBV12-4 to TRBJ1-5; TRBD1 might be the D (5 bases). The CDR3 runs to 15 residues. The ends were cut back, 3 bases at V and 2 bases at J, with 11 bases in the middle. Here the CDR3 reads CASSFFGGGNQPQHF. CDR3 coding DNA: TGTGCCAGCAGTTTTTTCGGGGGTGGCAATCAGCCCCAGCATTTT.

The chain carries TRBV10-1 and TRBJ2-1; 8 bases are shared with TRBD2. CDR1 WNHNN and CDR2 SYGVQD come from the germline V gene (reference sequence). V shed 2 bases, J shed 12 bases, and the junction held 18 bases outside the gene matches. This CDR3 spans 17 amino acids. The CDR3 coding sequence is TGCGCCAGCAGTGAGGGTGTCGGCGGGGGGACCGCTTTGGGGCAGTTCTTC. It translates to CASSEGVGGGTALGQFF.

By sample fraction, this clonotype is medium-sized. For the CDR3, the DNA is TGTGCCTGGAGGCCGAACACCGGGGAGCTGTTTTTT. Its protein product is CAWRPNTGELFF. The chain couples TRBV30 to TRBJ2-2; no definite D call. V shed 3 bases and J shed 0 bases, with 2 bases lying between them. CDR3 length equals 12 residues. Germline CDR1 GTSNPN, CDR2 SVGIG (reference sequence).

This clonotype was seen only a few times. The rearrangement links TRBV2 to TRBJ2-5, with 7 bases fitting TRBD2. Trimming cost V 3 bases and J 2 bases; bases outside gene matches: 3. The V gene's germline CDR1 is SNHLY and CDR2 FYNNEI. The CDR3 is 14 amino acids. The CDR3 nucleotides are TGTGCCAGCAGTGATGAGCGGGGACAAGAGACCCAGTACTTC. Its translation is CASSDERGQETQYF. The full variable domain, its missing parts supplied by reference TRBV2 and TRBJ2-5, is EPEVTQTPSHQVTQMGQEVILRCVPISNHLYFYWYRQILGQKVEFLVSFYNNEISEKSEIFDDQFSVERPDGSNFTLKIRSTKLEDSAMYFCASSDERGQETQYFGPGTRLLVL.

The chain recombines TRBV20-1 with TRBJ2-7; 7 nucleotides agree with TRBD1. Germline lookup yields CDR1 DFQATT and CDR2 SNEGSKA (reference sequence). The CDR3 contains 13 residues. J was trimmed by 0 bases and V by 2 bases; bases with no gene match: 1. The CDR3 DNA reads TGCAGTGCTAGACGGGACAGCTCCTACGAGCAGTACTTC. Its protein product is CSARRDSSYEQYF.

This clonotype was seen a handful of times. The V gene is TRBV20-1, the J gene TRBJ2-7; TRBD2 agrees at 12 bases. Per the germline V gene, CDR1 is DFQATT and CDR2 is SNEGSKA (reference sequence). J gave up 0 bases and V 1 base, and 4 bases lay outside the gene matches. The CDR3 covers 16 residues. CDR3 protein: CSARAELAGGSYEQYF. The CDR3 DNA follows: TGCAGTGCTAGAGCTGAACTAGCGGGGGGCTCCTACGAGCAGTACTTC.

The chain combines TRBV5-4 with TRBJ2-1; 7 nucleotides agree with TRBD2. Germline V CDR1 and CDR2: SGHNT, YYREEE (reference sequence). The CDR3 is 14 residues long. With 4 bases clipped from V and 3 bases from J, the junction kept 4 bases outside the gene matches. Written as DNA, the CDR3 is TGTGCCAGCAGCCCAAGGACTAGCTACAATGAGCAGTTCTTC. This encodes CASSPRTSYNEQFF.

Comments on this clonotype: One end of the junction varies from germline; a read error may be responsible. This chain links TRBV19 with TRBJ2-7; TRBD1 is a possible D gene (6 bases). This CDR3 comprises 13 residues. Germline CDR1 LNHDA, CDR2 SQIVND (reference sequence). The CDR3 is CASSIVFGGRRLF. For the CDR3, the DNA is TGTGCCAGTAGTATAGTATTTGGGGGCAGGCGCCTCTTC.

This chain joins TRBV20-1 and TRBJ2-1; 13 positions agree with TRBD2. The V segment lost 3 bases and the J segment 8 bases; nucleotides outside the gene matches: 10. CDR1 is DFQATT, CDR2 SNEGSKA, per germline (reference sequence). The CDR3 is 16 amino acids. The CDR3 reads CSASRLAGGRNDEQFF. The CDR3 DNA reads as TGCAGTGCTAGCCGACTAGCGGGGGGCAGGAACGATGAGCAGTTCTTC.

This clonotype showed up just a few times. CDR3 region: CASSLWQGHRNTEAFF. Here the CDR3 DNA reads TGTGCCAGCAGTTTATGGCAGGGACATAGGAACACTGAAGCTTTCTTT. The genes are TRBV28 and TRBJ1-1, with TRBD1 as a possible D gene (6 bases). The CDR3 length is 16 residues. The germline V gene has CDR1 MDHEN and CDR2 SYDVKM. The V end was cut by 0 bases, the J end by 1 base, with 12 bases between.

The rearrangement links TRBV30 to TRBJ1-2; D may be TRBD1 (6 bases). The CDR3 spans 13 residues. With 2 bases removed from V and 6 bases from J, the gap between germline ends came to 13 bases. The germline gives CDR1 GTSNPN, CDR2 SVGIG (reference sequence). CDR3 bases: TGTGCCTGGAGTCCTACAGGGAAGGATGGCTACACCTTC. It is translated as CAWSPTGKDGYTF.

Concerning this clonotype: With a much larger clone just one base away, this may be a read error. This likely comes from a read error, as the CDR3 has no conserved phenylalanine or tryptophan at its end. The CDR3 region is CASTPGDTDTQYI. CDR3 nucleotide sequence: TGTGCCAGCACCCCCGGGGACACAGATACGCAGTATATT. The chain uses TRBV6-2 or TRBV6-3 and TRBJ2-3, with D perhaps matching TRBD2 (5 bases). Germline loops: CDR1 MNHEY, CDR2 SVGEGT. The CDR3 contains 13 residues. V lost 7 bases to trimming and J lost 2 bases, with 10 bases between them.

This clonotype was observed a few times. J is TRBJ1-3 and V is TRBV15; D is undetermined. Germline V gene data show CDR1 as LNHNV and CDR2 as YYDKDF (reference sequence). The V end lost 4 bases, the J end lost 3 bases, and 4 bases lay between the germline ends. The CDR3 length is 12 residues. The DNA of the CDR3 is TGTGCCACCAGCATCGATGGAAACACCATATATTTT. Protein: CATSIDGNTIYF.

The chain is built from TRBV5-6 and TRBJ1-6; D gene ambiguous. Germline assignment: CDR1 SGHDT and CDR2 YYEEEE. This CDR3 spans 13 amino acids. Between the trimmed V and J ends, which lost 1 base and 7 bases, there was a span of 6 bases. CDR3 residues: CASSLRVNSPLHF. CDR3 bases: TGTGCCAGCAGCTTGAGGGTGAATTCACCCCTCCACTTT.

The V call is TRBV28, the J call TRBJ1-2, with a possible D match to TRBD1 (6 bases). This CDR3 is built from 16 residues. Germline V gives CDR1 MDHEN, CDR2 SYDVKM. The V and J ends lost 3 bases and 5 bases respectively, with 19 bases between them. CDR3 coding DNA: TGTGCCAGCAGTTTTCCGAGGGGGGCCACTTCATATGGCTACACCTTC. This translates into CASSFPRGATSYGYTF.

The rearrangement joins TRBV7-2 to TRBJ2-1; 9 nucleotides align to TRBD1. The CDR3 runs 13 residues. The V gene end was trimmed by 8 bases and the J gene end by 7 bases; junction bases not matched to a gene: 6. The V gene's germline CDR1 is SGHTA and CDR2 FQGNSA. CDR3 protein: CASVTGGANEQFF. Written as DNA, the CDR3 is TGTGCCAGCGTTACAGGGGGCGCGAATGAGCAGTTCTTC.

This clonotype was seen more than once but under ten times. The J gene is TRBJ2-1, the V gene TRBV7-8; 7 nucleotides agree with TRBD1. Trimming at V came to 7 bases and at J to 5 bases, leaving 8 bases not matched to a gene. The length of the CDR3 is 14 residues. CDR1 and CDR2 from the germline V gene are SGHVS and FQNEAQ. The CDR3, as DNA: TGTGCCAGCACCCTACTGGGACAGCACAATGAGCAGTTCTTC. Protein product: CASTLLGQHNEQFF.

The rearrangement joins TRBV14 to TRBJ1-1; 9 bases map to TRBD1. The junction had 9 bases not matched to a gene; V was cut back by 4 bases and J by 0 bases. The CDR3 extends over 17 amino acids. CDR1 SGHDN and CDR2 FVKESK come from the germline V gene. CDR3 coding DNA: TGTGCCAGCAGCCCGTCTTGGACAGGGGCCCTGAACACTGAAGCTTTCTTT. Amino acids: CASSPSWTGALNTEAFF. The full variable domain, with the rest looked up from reference TRBV14 and TRBJ1-1, is EAGVTQFPSHSVIEKGQTVTLRCDPISGHDNLYWYRRVMGKEIKFLLHFVKESKQDESGMPNNRFLAERTGGTYSTLKVQPAELEDSGVYFCASSPSWTGALNTEAFFGQGTRLTVV.

The gene calls are TRBV12-3 or TRBV12-4 and TRBJ1-2; 10 bases align to TRBD1. The length of the CDR3 is 16 residues. The junction had 13 bases not matched to a gene; V was cut back by 5 bases and J by 7 bases. The CDR3 loop reads CASSLTRDRGEGGYTF. In DNA, the CDR3 is TGTGCCAGCAGTCTGACCCGGGACAGGGGAGAAGGTGGCTACACCTTC.

A few counts support this clonotype. V gene TRBV7-2 combines with J gene TRBJ1-1; D gene unclear. This CDR3 has 13 residues. V lost 5 bases and J 1 base, leaving 8 bases between the germline ends. Germline assignment: CDR1 SGHTA and CDR2 FQGNSA. CDR3 nucleotides: TGTGCCAGCAGCAAGGACGGGAACACTGAAGCTTTCTTT. The encoded protein is CASSKDGNTEAFF.

The chain carries TRBV6-2 or TRBV6-3 and TRBJ1-4; 8 nucleotides align to TRBD1. This CDR3 is built from 14 residues. Germline trimming cut 6 bases from V and 5 bases from J; bases unmatched to any gene: 5. Germline CDR1 is MNHEY and CDR2 is SVGEGT. CDR3 sequence: CASSTDRANEKLFF. CDR3 coding DNA: TGTGCCAGCAGCACGGACAGGGCGAATGAAAAACTGTTTTTT.